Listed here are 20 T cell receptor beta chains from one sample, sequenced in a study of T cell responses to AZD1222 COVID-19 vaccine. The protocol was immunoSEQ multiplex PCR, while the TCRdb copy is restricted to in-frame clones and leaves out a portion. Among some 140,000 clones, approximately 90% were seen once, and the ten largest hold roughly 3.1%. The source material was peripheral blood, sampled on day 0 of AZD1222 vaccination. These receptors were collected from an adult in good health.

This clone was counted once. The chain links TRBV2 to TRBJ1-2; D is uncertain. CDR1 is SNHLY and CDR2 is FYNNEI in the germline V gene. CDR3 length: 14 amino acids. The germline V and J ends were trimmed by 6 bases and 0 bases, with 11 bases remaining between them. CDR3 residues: CASRTGRANYGYTF. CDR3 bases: TGTGCCAGCAGAACCGGACGGGCTAACTATGGCTACACCTTC.

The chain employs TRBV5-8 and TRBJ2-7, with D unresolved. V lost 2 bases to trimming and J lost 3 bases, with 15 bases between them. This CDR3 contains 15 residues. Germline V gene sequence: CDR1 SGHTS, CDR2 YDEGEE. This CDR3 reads CASSFDPVDLYEQYF. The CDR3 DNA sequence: TGTGCCAGCAGCTTTGATCCCGTCGACCTCTACGAGCAGTACTTC.

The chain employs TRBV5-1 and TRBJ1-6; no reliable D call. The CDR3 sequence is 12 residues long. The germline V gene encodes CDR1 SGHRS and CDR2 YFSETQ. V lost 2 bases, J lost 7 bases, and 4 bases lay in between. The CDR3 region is CASSFENSPLHF. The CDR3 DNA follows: TGCGCCAGCAGCTTCGAGAATTCACCCCTCCACTTT.

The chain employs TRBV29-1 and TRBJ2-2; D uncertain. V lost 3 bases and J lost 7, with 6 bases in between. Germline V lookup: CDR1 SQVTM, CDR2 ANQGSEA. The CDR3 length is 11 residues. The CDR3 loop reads CSVDGCGELFF. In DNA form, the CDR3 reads TGCAGCGTTGATGGGTGCGGGGAGCTGTTTTTT.

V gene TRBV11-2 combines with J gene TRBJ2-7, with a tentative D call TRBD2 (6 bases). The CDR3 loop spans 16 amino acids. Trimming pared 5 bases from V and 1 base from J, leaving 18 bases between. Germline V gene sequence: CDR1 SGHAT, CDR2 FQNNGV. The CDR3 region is CASSPYLAGSSYEQYF. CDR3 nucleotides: TGTGCCAGCAGCCCCTACTTGGCGGGATCGTCCTACGAGCAGTACTTC.

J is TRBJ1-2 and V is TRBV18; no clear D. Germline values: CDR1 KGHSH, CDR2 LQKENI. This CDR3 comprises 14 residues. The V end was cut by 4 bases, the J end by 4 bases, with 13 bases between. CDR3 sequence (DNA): TGTGCCAGCTCACAATCAGACGGGATCTATGGCTACACCTTC. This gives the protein CASSQSDGIYGYTF. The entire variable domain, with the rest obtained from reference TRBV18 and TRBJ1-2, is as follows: NAGVMQNPRHLVRRRGQEARLRCSPMKGHSHVYWYRQLPEEGLKFMVYLQKENIIDESGMPKERFSAEFPKEGPSILRIQQVVRGDSAAYFCASSQSDGIYGYTFGSGTRLTVV.

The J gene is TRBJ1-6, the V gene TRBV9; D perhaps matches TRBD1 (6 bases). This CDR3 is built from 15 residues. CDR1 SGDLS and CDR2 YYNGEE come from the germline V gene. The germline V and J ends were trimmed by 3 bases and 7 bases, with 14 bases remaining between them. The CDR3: CASSAQGRINSPLHF. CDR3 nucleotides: TGTGCCAGCAGCGCACAGGGACGGATCAATTCACCCCTCCACTTT.

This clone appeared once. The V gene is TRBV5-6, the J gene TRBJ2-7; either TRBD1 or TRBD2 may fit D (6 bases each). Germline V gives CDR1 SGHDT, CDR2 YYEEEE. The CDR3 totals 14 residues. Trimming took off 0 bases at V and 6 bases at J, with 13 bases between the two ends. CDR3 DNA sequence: TGTGCCAGCAGCTTGGAGGTCGGGGGCAGCGAGCAGTACTTC. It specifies CASSLEVGGSEQYF.

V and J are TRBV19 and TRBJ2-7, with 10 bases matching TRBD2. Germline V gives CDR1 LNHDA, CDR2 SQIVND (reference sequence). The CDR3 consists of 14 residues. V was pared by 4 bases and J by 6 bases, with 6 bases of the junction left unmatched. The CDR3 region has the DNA TGTGCCAGTAGTACGCTAGCGGGAGCCTCCGAGCAGTACTTC. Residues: CASSTLAGASEQYF. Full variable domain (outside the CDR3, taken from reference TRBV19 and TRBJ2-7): DGGITQSPKYLFRKEGQNVTLSCEQNLNHDAMYWYRQDPGQGLRLIYYSQIVNDFQKGDIAEGYSVSREKKESFPLTVTSAQKNPTAFYLCASSTLAGASEQYFGPGTRLTVT.

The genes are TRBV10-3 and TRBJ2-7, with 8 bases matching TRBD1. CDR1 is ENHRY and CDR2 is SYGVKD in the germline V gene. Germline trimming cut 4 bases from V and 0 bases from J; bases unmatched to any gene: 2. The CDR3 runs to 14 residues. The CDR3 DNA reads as TGTGCCATCAGTGGGGACAGGCGCTCCTACGAGCAGTACTTC. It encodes CAISGDRRSYEQYF.

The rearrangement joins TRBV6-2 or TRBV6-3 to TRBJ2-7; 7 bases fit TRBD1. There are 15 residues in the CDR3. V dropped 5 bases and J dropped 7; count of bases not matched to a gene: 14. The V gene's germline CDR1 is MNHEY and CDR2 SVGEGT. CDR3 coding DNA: TGTGCCAGCAGTCCACTTCAGGGTGCCAGGGGGGAGCAGTACTTC. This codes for CASSPLQGARGEQYF.

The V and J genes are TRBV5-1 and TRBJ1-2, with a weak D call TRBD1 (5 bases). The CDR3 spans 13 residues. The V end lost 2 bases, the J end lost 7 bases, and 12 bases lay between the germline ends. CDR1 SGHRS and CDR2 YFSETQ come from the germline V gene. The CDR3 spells CASSFDRLTGYTF. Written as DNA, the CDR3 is TGCGCCAGCAGCTTTGACAGATTAACTGGCTACACCTTC. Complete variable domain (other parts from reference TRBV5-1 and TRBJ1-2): KAGVTQTPRYLIKTRGQQVTLSCSPISGHRSVSWYQQTPGQGLQFLFEYFSETQRNKGNFPGRFSGRQFSNSRSEMNVSTLELGDSALYLCASSFDRLTGYTFGSGTRLTVV.

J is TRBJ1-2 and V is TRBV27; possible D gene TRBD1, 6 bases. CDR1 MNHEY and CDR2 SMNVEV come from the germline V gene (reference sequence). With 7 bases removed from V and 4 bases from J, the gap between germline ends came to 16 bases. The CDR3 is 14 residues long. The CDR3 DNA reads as TGTGCCAGCACTCTACAGGGCTTGGGCTATGGCTACACCTTC. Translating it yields CASTLQGLGYGYTF.

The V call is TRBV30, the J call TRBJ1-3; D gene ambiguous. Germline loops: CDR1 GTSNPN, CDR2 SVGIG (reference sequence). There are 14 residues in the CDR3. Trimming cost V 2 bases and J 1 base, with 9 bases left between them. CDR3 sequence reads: CAWSREGSGNTIYF. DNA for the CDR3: TGTGCCTGGAGTCGGGAGGGTTCTGGAAACACCATATATTTT.

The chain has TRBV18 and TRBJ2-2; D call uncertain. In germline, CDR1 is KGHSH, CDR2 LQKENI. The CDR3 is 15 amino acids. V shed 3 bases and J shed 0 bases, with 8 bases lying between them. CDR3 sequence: CASSPGNANTGELFF. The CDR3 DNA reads TGTGCCAGCTCACCTGGAAACGCGAACACCGGGGAGCTGTTTTTT. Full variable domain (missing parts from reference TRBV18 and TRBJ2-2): NAGVMQNPRHLVRRRGQEARLRCSPMKGHSHVYWYRQLPEEGLKFMVYLQKENIIDESGMPKERFSAEFPKEGPSILRIQQVVRGDSAAYFCASSPGNANTGELFFGEGSRLTVL.

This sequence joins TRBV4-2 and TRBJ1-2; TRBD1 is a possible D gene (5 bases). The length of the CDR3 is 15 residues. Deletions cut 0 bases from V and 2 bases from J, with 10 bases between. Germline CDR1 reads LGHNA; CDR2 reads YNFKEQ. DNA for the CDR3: TGTGCCAGCAGCCAAGAGGGGCAGGCAAACTATGGCTACACCTTC. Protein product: CASSQEGQANYGYTF.

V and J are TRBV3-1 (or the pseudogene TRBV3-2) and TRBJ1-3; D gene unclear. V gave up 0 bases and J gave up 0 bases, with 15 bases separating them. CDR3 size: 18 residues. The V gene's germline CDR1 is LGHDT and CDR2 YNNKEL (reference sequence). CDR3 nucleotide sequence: TGTGCCAGCAGCCAAGAATTCGAGGCTTACCACTCTGGAAACACCATATATTTT. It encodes CASSQEFEAYHSGNTIYF.

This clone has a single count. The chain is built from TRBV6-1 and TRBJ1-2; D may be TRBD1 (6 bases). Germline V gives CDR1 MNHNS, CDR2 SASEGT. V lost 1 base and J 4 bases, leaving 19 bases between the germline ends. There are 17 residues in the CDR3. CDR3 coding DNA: TGTGCCAGCAGTGAAGGAGCGGGGGGCAGGGGACTCTATGGCTACACCTTC. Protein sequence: CASSEGAGGRGLYGYTF.

CDR3 in DNA: TGTGCCAGCAGCACTGGACTAGCGGGAGGTAGAGAGACCCAGTACTTC. Its translation: CASSTGLAGGRETQYF. V gene TRBV3-1 (or the pseudogene TRBV3-2) combines with J gene TRBJ2-5, with 14 bases that match TRBD2. CDR1 LGHDT and CDR2 YNNKEL come from the germline V gene (reference sequence). The trim removed 5 bases at V and 4 bases at J, leaving 6 bases unmatched. The CDR3 sequence is 16 residues long.

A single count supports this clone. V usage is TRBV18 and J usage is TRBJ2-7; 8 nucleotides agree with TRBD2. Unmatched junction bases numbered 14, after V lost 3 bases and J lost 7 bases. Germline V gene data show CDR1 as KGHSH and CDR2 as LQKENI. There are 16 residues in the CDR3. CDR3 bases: TGTGCCAGCTCACCCAGGGTCGGCGGGAGGCATTGGGAGCAGTACTTC. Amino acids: CASSPRVGGRHWEQYF.